The T cell receptor beta chain under discussion was sequenced for a study of CD8 T cells in Susac syndrome. Random hexamers were used to reverse transcribe the RNA input (roughly 0.5 to 1 ug). TCRdb re-called the immunoSEQ multiplex PCR reads through MiXCR, storing one row per CDR3 protein. The sample lists about 180,000 distinct CDR3 sequences; 95% were seen once. This clonotype was recorded only once. This CDR3 has 12 residues. The V end was cut by 8 bases, the J end by 4 bases, with 11 bases between. The rearrangement links TRBV12-3 or TRBV12-4 to TRBJ1-2, with TRBD1 as a possible D gene (6 bases). The sample taken for sequencing was CD4+ T cells from PBMCs. This clonotype was sampled from a human donor with multiple sclerosis. The CDR3 is CASAGESYGYTF. For the CDR3, the DNA is TGTGCCAGCGCAGGGGAGTCCTATGGCTACACCTTC.